This TCR beta chain was captured in a study of T cells in Graves' hyperthyroidism and ophthalmopathy. Study outcomes and limitations: Blood also held most thyroid clonotypes expanded beyond 0.001.

V gave up 4 bases and J gave up 1 base, with 16 bases separating them. This CDR3 contains 16 residues. Germline V lookup: CDR1 MNHEY, CDR2 SMNVEV (reference sequence). Amplification yielded TCR beta CDR3 regions, with RNA transcripts as the source. An initial round of RT-PCR targeting the TCR CDR3 relied on the HTBI primer set. TCRdb fed the multiplex PCR reads into MiXCR, producing one record per CDR3 protein. The profile shows about 270,000 distinct CDR3 sequences, 13% to 15% of them singletons. This clonotype showed up many times. Its antigen is still unknown. The clonotype originates from a woman in her fifties or sixties with Graves' hyperthyroidism that later progressed to Graves' ophthalmopathy. The specimen was blood. This chain uses TRBV27 with TRBJ1-1; possibly TRBD1 for D (6 bases). CDR3 protein: CASSSSGVDTNTEAFF. DNA of the CDR3: TGTGCCAGCAGTTCATCAGGGGTCGATACGAACACTGAAGCTTTCTTT.